The text below deals with one T cell receptor (beta chain). This clonotype occurred a few times. Its antigen remains unidentified. No quality values exist for individual bases; no much larger clone is one base distant. The record originates from a study of human T cells and chemical hapten exposure listed by TCRdb under 2021. Describing the broader study: For sensitization, 2% DPC in acetone was applied to a roughly 2 cm by roughly 2 cm area of upper inner arm skin. Patch testing on the upper back used Finn chambers containing 0.01% DPC, with scoring done after 6 days according to International Contact Dermatitis Research Group standards. Alopecia areata with under or over 50% scalp involvement, alopecia totalis and alopecia universalis were represented in the patient cohort, which was mostly female. Libraries were pooled for sequencing, and per-sample TCR yields varied mainly because of small differences in library volumes within the pool. The study tracked peripheral blood TCR repertoire changes in vivo during primary and secondary sensitization to the hapten diphenylcyclopropenone (DPC) in alopecia patients. For TCR sequencing, blood came from about 28 alopecia patients at anywhere from one to four time points (pre-sensitization, 2, 6 and 24 weeks). Patient blood was sampled pre-sensitization (week 0) and at 2, 6 and about 24 weeks after DPC sensitization. Throughout the study period of approximately 23 weeks, patients also received therapeutic DPC doses to the scalp every week.

The library was made by RACE. Sequencing used a NextSeq 500. During library preparation, unique molecular identifiers were attached to individual cDNA molecules so that TCRs could be counted quantitatively and reproducibly. For every blood RNA sample, sequencing covered both the TCR alpha and TCR beta chains. As for the original processing: A median of about 87,000 TCRs per sample was observed, with a range of about 20,000 to 700,000. V, J and CDR3 annotation of the TCR reads was carried out using the Decombinator software suite. To make PS versus PT1 abundance plots, every sample was subsampled to the same number of TCRs (28,000). Expanded TCRs were defined as absent before sensitization and observed at least eight times at the 2-week time point. The raw public reads went through TCRdb reprocessing: fastp at Q25, MiXCR clone calling, in-frame beta chains kept. Entries are consolidated by CDR3 protein sequence, retaining the most common genes and DNA. These V and J calls rely on TCRdb rather than the paper's analysis. The sample table lists over 130,000 distinct CDR3 sequences, about an eighth of them with a count of one. Of the sample, about 1.4% is held by the ten largest clones.

Counted from cysteine to phenylalanine, this CDR3 has 14 amino acids. Only the CDR3 portion is preserved as DNA: 42 bases, with reading frame beginning at the first base. CDR1 SGHTA and CDR2 FQGNSA were looked up in the germline V gene. V is pared back by 6 bases and J by 0 bases, with 10 bases lying between the germline termini. Per the publication, the time point label means: patch test 2, 6 weeks after DPC sensitization. The treatment or condition label, read with the paper, signifies: therapeutic diphenylcyclopropenone sensitization with weekly scalp DPC. Blood at each patch-test visit was drawn before the patch test was applied. Patients were considered eligible if aged 18 to 70, diagnosed with alopecia and deemed suitable for DPC therapy, and patients were excluded if pregnant. Total RNA was extracted from unfractionated whole blood collected in Tempus Blood RNA tubes. The study at large found these results: After repeated subsampling, changes were observed in the strength of the expansion versus patch-test correlation and in the threshold at which the correlation became significant. The number of TCRs above 1 in 1000 frequency did not change with DPC sensitization; there was no evidence of global repertoire structure alterations. A positive correlation was found between the number of PT1 expanded TCRs and patch test score, with significance reached at thresholds 8, 16 and 32 but not 4. Expanded TCRs formed significantly more large CDR3 similarity clusters than pre-sensitization or healthy control sets, consistent with antigen-driven responses. Because all patients had alopecia, a presumed autoimmune disease, the immune response of the patients might differ from that of healthy individuals.

This specimen was whole blood, taken in connection with sensitization to the hapten diphenylcyclopropenone (DPC). The chain was built from TRBV7-2 and TRBJ2-3; confidence is insufficient to name the D gene. The source is a woman in her forties or fifties with alopecia areata. Some clones in this sample may be carry-over from other donors' samples. The CDR3 protein is CASSLRQSTDTQYF. Here is the DNA: TGTGCCAGCAGTTTACGGCAGAGCACAGATACGCAGTATTTT.